The rows below give T cell receptor beta chains drawn from one sample of a study of PD-1 blockade in classical Hodgkin lymphoma. Clones were sequenced by immunoSEQ multiplex PCR, and TCRdb holds only the in-frame ones, with some missing. This table has roughly 90,000 clones, roughly 79% appearing once. This material consisted of peripheral blood mononuclear cells (PBMCs), taken before the second cycle of nivolumab. The receptors stem from a human donor with classical Hodgkin lymphoma. The CDR3 runs from the conserved cysteine through the conserved F or W. D genes are given only for firm matches. Clone size is shown for a subset of rows, as once, few, many or a class of expanded clone.

v_gene: TRBV5-4
d_gene: NA
abundance: few
j_gene: TRBJ1-4
CDR3nt: TGTGCCAGCAGCCGCCGAGGCTACAGTGAAAAACTGTTTTTT
CDR3aa: CASSRRGYSEKLFF

v_gene: TRBV27
d_gene: NA
abundance: NA
j_gene: TRBJ2-5
CDR3nt: TGTGCCAGCAGTTTCCAGGGCTGGGAGACCCAGTACTTC
CDR3aa: CASSFQGWETQYF

v_gene: TRBV11-3
d_gene: TRBD1
abundance: NA
j_gene: TRBJ1-1
CDR3nt: TGTGCCAGCAGCACCCCAGGGGGCGGTGAAGCTTTCTTT
CDR3aa: CASSTPGGGEAFF

v_gene: TRBV30
d_gene: NA
abundance: NA
j_gene: TRBJ2-1
CDR3nt: TGTGCCTGGGGCGCGGGTGGAGGAAATGAGCAGTTCTTC
CDR3aa: CAWGAGGGNEQFF

v_gene: TRBV5-6
d_gene: TRBD1
abundance: NA
j_gene: TRBJ1-2
CDR3nt: TGTGCCAGCAGCCTGGGACAGGGGATAGGCTATGGCTACACCTTC
CDR3aa: CASSLGQGIGYGYTF

v_gene: TRBV7-2
d_gene: NA
abundance: NA
j_gene: TRBJ2-2
CDR3nt: TGTGCCAGCAGCTTAACCGGGCTTAACCCGGCGAACACCGGGGAGCTGTTTTTT
CDR3aa: CASSLTGLNPANTGELFF

v_gene: TRBV2
d_gene: NA
abundance: NA
j_gene: TRBJ2-2
CDR3nt: TGTGCCAGCAGTGAAGTTCGAGGACACACCGGGGAGCTGTTTTTT
CDR3aa: CASSEVRGHTGELFF

v_gene: TRBV30
d_gene: TRBD1
abundance: NA
j_gene: TRBJ1-2
CDR3nt: TGTGCCTGGAGAAGGGACAGGCTTAAGGACTATGGCTACACCTTC
CDR3aa: CAWRRDRLKDYGYTF

v_gene: TRBV19
d_gene: NA
abundance: NA
j_gene: TRBJ1-5
CDR3nt: TGTGCCAGTACCCCAACAGGGCGGGAGCCCCAGCATTTT
CDR3aa: CASTPTGREPQHF

v_gene: TRBV2
d_gene: NA
abundance: NA
j_gene: TRBJ1-2
CDR3nt: TGTGCCAGCGGAGACAGGACTTATGGCTACACCTTC
CDR3aa: CASGDRTYGYTF